The rows below give T cell receptor beta chains drawn from one sample of a study of blood T cell repertoires in COVID-19. TCRdb keeps only in-frame clones here, not all; method: immunoSEQ multiplex PCR. Counted here are 60,000 to 85,000 clones, roughly 87% occurring once; the ten biggest clones make up approximately 3.6%. The material sequenced was peripheral blood. These receptors were taken from a woman in her forties or fifties with COVID-19, enrolled during active disease. Each CDR3 is given with its conserved first and last residue. The D gene is left open where the match is weak. The size field is filled for only some rows; it gives once, few, many or a size class.

clone size	D gene	V gene	J gene	CDR3 protein	CDR3 DNA
-	-	TRBV15	TRBJ2-7	CATSRVQSYEQYF	TGTGCCACCAGCAGAGTGCAGTCCTACGAGCAGTACTTC
-	TRBD1	TRBV28	TRBJ2-3	CASRSGQGVTDTQYF	TGTGCCAGCAGATCCGGACAGGGGGTGACAGATACGCAGTATTTT
-	TRBD1	TRBV5-4	TRBJ1-2	CASSLETGQANTF	TGTGCCAGCAGCTTGGAGACGGGACAGGCCAACACCTTC
once	-	TRBV7-3	TRBJ2-2	CASSLVPKPGELFF	TGTGCCAGCAGCCTAGTACCGAAACCCGGGGAGCTGTTTTTT
-	-	TRBV30	TRBJ2-7	CAWSPRGTYPYF	TGTGCCTGGAGCCCCAGGGGTACGTATCCGTACTTC
-	TRBD2	TRBV28	TRBJ2-5	CASSPGGDQETQYF	TGTGCCAGCAGCCCTGGGGGGGACCAAGAGACCCAGTACTTC
-	-	TRBV10-3	TRBJ2-7	CAISGAGISHYEQYF	TGTGCCATCAGTGGCGCCGGGATTTCCCACTACGAGCAGTACTTC
-	-	TRBV2	TRBJ1-6	CASRHRTNSPLHF	TGTGCCAGCAGACACAGGACGAATTCACCCCTCCACTTT
once	-	TRBV29-1	TRBJ1-2	CSAGGDPDYGYTF	TGCAGCGCTGGGGGGGACCCCGACTATGGCTACACCTTC
-	TRBD2	TRBV10-3	TRBJ2-3	CAIRTSGRGTDTQYF	TGTGCCATCAGGACTAGCGGGAGGGGGACAGATACGCAGTATTTT
-	-	TRBV30	TRBJ2-6	CAWGTPSGANVLTF	TGTGCCTGGGGGACTCCCTCTGGGGCCAACGTCCTGACTTTC
-	-	TRBV4-1	TRBJ1-2	CASSQGSLVLGAYGYTF	TGCGCCAGCAGCCAAGGGTCGTTGGTCCTGGGGGCTTATGGCTACACCTTC
-	TRBD1	TRBV28	TRBJ2-7	CASGTRQGTSYEQYF	TGTGCCAGCGGGACGCGACAGGGGACTTCCTACGAGCAGTACTTC
-	-	TRBV12-3/TRBV12-4	TRBJ2-2	CASSLTFTGELFF	TGTGCCAGCAGCCTTACATTCACCGGGGAGCTGTTTTTT
-	TRBD2	TRBV3-1/TRBV3-2	TRBJ2-3	CASSQEGTSGRRGRTDTQYF	TGTGCCAGCAGCCAAGAAGGGACTAGCGGGAGAAGGGGGCGGACAGATACGCAGTATTTT
-	-	TRBV6-5	TRBJ1-3	CASSYRGTTADTIYF	TGTGCCAGCAGTTACAGGGGGACCACGGCGGACACCATATATTTT
-	-	TRBV15	TRBJ1-5	CATSRGSGASNQPQHF	TGTGCCACCAGCAGAGGGAGTGGGGCGAGCAATCAGCCCCAGCATTTT
-	TRBD1	TRBV11-2	TRBJ2-2	CASSLETGALLNTGELFF	TGTGCCAGCAGCTTGGAGACAGGGGCCCTTCTTAACACCGGGGAGCTGTTTTTT